This entry features one T cell receptor (beta chain) sequence. Germline V gives CDR1 SNHLY, CDR2 FYNNEI. V shed 3 bases and J 7 bases; nucleotides not matched to a gene: 14. The CDR3 has 18 residues. This sample stems from a study of blood T cell repertoires in COVID-19. Whole-study context: There were acute and convalescent COVID-19 samples, and they came from the United States, Italy and Spain. T cells, B-cell-depleted T cells, or PBMCs supplied cDNA or gDNA.

Per the study methods: Reference gene primer amplification gave nucleated cell count estimates. Measured with immunoSEQ multiplex PCR; TCRdb has only the in-frame clones, and not every one. That table supplies the V and J calls and clone size; D and trimming were determined from the DNA. This table holds 100,000 to 150,000 clones, 60% to 80% found once. The chain is built from TRBV2 and TRBJ2-1; 11 bases agree with TRBD2. This sequence was found in a woman in her 70s with acute or convalescent COVID-19. The sequenced material came from peripheral blood. For the CDR3, the DNA is TGTGCCAGCAGTGACCTGTCAAGAACTAGCGGGAGACTTAATGAGCAGTTCTTC. Translating it yields CASSDLSRTSGRLNEQFF.